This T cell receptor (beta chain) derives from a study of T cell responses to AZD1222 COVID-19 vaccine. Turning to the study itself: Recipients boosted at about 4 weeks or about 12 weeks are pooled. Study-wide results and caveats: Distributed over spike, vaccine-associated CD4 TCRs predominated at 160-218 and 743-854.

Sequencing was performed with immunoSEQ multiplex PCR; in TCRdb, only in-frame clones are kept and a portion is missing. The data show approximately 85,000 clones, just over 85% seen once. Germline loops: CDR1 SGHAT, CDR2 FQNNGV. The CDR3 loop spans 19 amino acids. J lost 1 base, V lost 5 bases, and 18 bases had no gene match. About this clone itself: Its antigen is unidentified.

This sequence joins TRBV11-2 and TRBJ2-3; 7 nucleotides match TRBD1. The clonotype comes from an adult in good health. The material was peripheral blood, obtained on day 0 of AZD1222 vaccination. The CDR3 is CASSPGVGTGVWGTDTQYF. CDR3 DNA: TGTGCCAGCAGCCCCGGGGTCGGTACAGGGGTGTGGGGCACAGATACGCAGTATTTT.